The 3 T cell receptor beta chains in this list originate from one sample, sequenced in a study of blood T cell repertoires in COVID-19. Libraries were prepared by immunoSEQ multiplex PCR; TCRdb keeps only in-frame clonotypes and omits some of them. The data contain 90,000 to 150,000 clones, roughly 87% of them seen just once; the ten biggest clones take up about a tenth. Sequencing was done on a sample of peripheral blood. Receptors originate from a man aged 80 or over with acute or convalescent COVID-19.

This clone was counted a few times. The chain recombines TRBV30 with TRBJ2-2, with D unclear. V gave up 1 base and J gave up 1 base, with 7 bases separating them. The CDR3 contains 14 residues. CDR1 is GTSNPN, CDR2 SVGIG, per germline (reference sequence). CDR3 sequence: CAWSGSKNTGELFF. The CDR3 DNA is TGTGCCTGGAGTGGCAGTAAGAACACCGGGGAGCTGTTTTTT.

The chain links TRBV5-4 to TRBJ2-3; 8 bases are a match to TRBD2. There are 15 residues in the CDR3. In germline, CDR1 is SGHNT, CDR2 YYREEE (reference sequence). Trimming took 5 bases from V and 0 from J; bases not matched to a gene: 5. CDR3 loop: CASRNSGASTDTQYF. CDR3 coding DNA: TGTGCCAGCAGAAATAGCGGGGCCAGCACAGATACGCAGTATTTT.

This clone was counted a few times. This chain connects TRBV4-1 to TRBJ2-7; TRBD1 is a possible D gene (6 bases). Trimming shortened V by 4 bases and J by 3 bases, and 19 bases separated the two germline ends. Per germline, CDR1 MGHRA and CDR2 YSYEKL. The CDR3 runs 16 residues. In DNA, the CDR3 is TGCGCCAGCAGCCTCAACGGACGGGACACTATCTACGAGCAGTACTTC. It is translated as CASSLNGRDTIYEQYF.